This TCR beta chain was profiled in a study of blood T cell repertoires in COVID-19 (dated by TCRdb to 2018 to 2020). Looking at the study overall: Collaborator samples came from the United States, Italy and Spain and covered acute and convalescent phases of COVID-19. Sample metadata almost always included a de-identified subject ID, COVID-19 status, age in years and sex. The samples were drawn from two sources: the first 160 participants of the ongoing ImmuneRACE study, and fewer than 1,500 subjects contributed by 6 global collaborators. The material from the prospective study consisted of cDNA or gDNA derived from T cells, B-cell-depleted T cells, or PBMCs. The dataset comprised deeply sampled blood TCRbeta repertoires from subjects exposed to, actively infected with, or recovered from COVID-19. Where HLA class I and class II types were available, the types were taken from metadata supplied by the sample provider, not from assay-based typing. The repertoires were released in a freely available public database intended as a resource for research on the immune response to SARS-CoV-2. The paper's findings and limits, for the study overall: Clinical and demographic metadata were provided uncurated, with the amount varying by source and participant.

The immunoSEQ Assay, a bias-controlled multiplex PCR, was used to amplify TCRbeta CDR3 regions from genomic DNA. In the source study's methods: The number of nucleated cells in each sample was estimated by amplification of reference gene primers within the assay. Sequence reads were collapsed and filtered to measure the absolute abundance of every unique TCRbeta CDR3 rearrangement. For each sample, productive Simpson clonality was calculated by taking the square root of Simpson's diversity index across productive rearrangements. TCRdb holds this immuneACCESS table with in-frame rearrangements only. Some clones are missing; in checked studies, unresolved V genes explain under half, and the rest has no known cause. V, J and clone size are those of that table, while D and trimming were read from the DNA. The sample includes about 150,000 clones, with about 90% observed a single time. The ten largest make up 4% of the sample.

Enrolling through a virtual design, the prospective study's participants ranged in age from roughly 18 to 95 years and lived across around 25 United States geographic areas. In the prospective study, participants were assigned to cohorts based on the clinical history participants reported in a screening survey and a study questionnaire. A participant counted as exposed if, within 2 weeks of entering the study, that participant had been in contact with someone who had a PCR-confirmed or clinician-diagnosed COVID-19 case. In the prospective study, mobile phlebotomists collected whole blood, serum and a nasopharyngeal or oropharyngeal swab from each participant. Participants in the prospective study had the option to provide additional blood draws and questionnaires over a 2-month period. Prospective study blood samples were shipped either frozen or at room temperature before DNA extraction. V trim: 6 bases; J trim: 7 bases; unmatched bases: 8. The germline V gene specifies MNHEY as CDR1 and SVGAGI as CDR2. Taken from cysteine to phenylalanine, the CDR3 has 13 residues. Only the CDR3 portion is preserved as DNA: 39 bases, with reading frame beginning at the first base.

This clone has just one count. The specificity of this receptor is unknown. Base-call qualities are not available, and no considerably larger clone is one nucleotide away. The TCR was taken from a woman between 40 and 50 years old who had been exposed to COVID-19. The sequenced sample was PBMCs or T cells enriched from blood (not recorded which). The sequence links TRBV6-5 to TRBJ1-1; 7 bases in the junction line up with TRBD1. The DNA sequence is as follows: TGTGCCAGCAGACCCAGGGGGAGCGGTGAAGCTTTCTTT. Its protein reads: CASRPRGSGEAFF.